Listed here is a single T cell receptor beta chain. These data come from a study of T cell responses to AZD1222 COVID-19 vaccine. The CDR3 is made up of 16 amino acids. Germline CDR1 and CDR2: LGHDT and YNNKEL (reference sequence). Trimming removed 4 bases from V and 5 bases from J; junction bases left unmatched: 7. Sequenced by immunoSEQ multiplex PCR; TCRdb stores in-frame clones only, minus some. The sample consists of about 150,000 clones, about nine tenths of them appearing once. The genes are TRBV3-1 (or the pseudogene TRBV3-2) and TRBJ2-1; 11 bases agree with TRBD2. The material sequenced was peripheral blood, taken on day 0 of AZD1222 vaccination. This sequence originates from an adult in good health. The DNA of the CDR3 is TGTGCCAGCAGCCCGGGACTAGCGGTTAACAACAATGAGCAGTTCTTC. It yields the protein CASSPGLAVNNNEQFF.